This entry concerns a single T cell receptor (beta chain). The target antigen is unknown. This sample is part of a study of CD4 T cells in relation to SARS-CoV-2 and coronaviruses. Study summary: Shared crossreactive spike epitopes were mapped to their HLA restriction.

The V gene lost 0 bases and the J gene lost 4 bases, with 9 bases spanning the gap. CDR3 length equals 14 residues. Per the germline V gene, CDR1 is SGHTA and CDR2 is FQGNSA. The unexposed donors gave CD4+ T cells in about 2010-2019, prior to COVID-19. Study-level findings and limits: No crossreactivity against non-spike viral proteins was tested here. Pre-pandemic and post-infection samples never came from the same donor.

TCRdb's copy holds only in-frame clones and misses some; the assay was immunoSEQ multiplex PCR. Among more than 55,000 clones listed, roughly 89% were seen once. The sequenced sample was memory CD4+ T cells from PBMCs. The TCR comes from a human donor in good health. The J gene is TRBJ2-5, the V gene TRBV7-2; D remains ambiguous. In nucleotides, the CDR3 is TGTGCCAGCAGCTTAGCTGTCCTCCGAGAGACCCAGTACTTC. Translating gives CASSLAVLRETQYF.